This T cell receptor (beta chain) is drawn from a study of identical twins. Study conclusions and caveats: In cord blood, abundant beta clonotypes had fewer insertions; memory showed no trend.

A universal primer binding site was introduced by template switching. The final cDNA contained unique molecular identifiers. TCRdb reanalysed the 5' RACE reads using MiXCR and keeps one entry per CDR3 protein. The repertoire holds some 760,000 distinct CDR3 sequences, with around a sixth as singletons. V shed 4 bases and J shed 3 bases, with 7 bases lying between them. The CDR3 contains 12 residues. The germline CDR1 and CDR2 sequences are WSHSY and SAAADI. As regards this clonotype: The antigen is not known.

The data also belong to a second study, concerning T cells expressing NK-cell markers. As that study records: Expanded clones of NKG2C+ T cells had an unclear HCMV specificity.

Sequenced input: PBMCs. This TCR came from a young woman in good health. The chain links TRBV10-2 to TRBJ2-7; D is ambiguous. The CDR3 sequence is CASSAPDYEQYF. The DNA of the CDR3 is TGCGCCAGCAGTGCGCCGGACTACGAGCAGTACTTC.